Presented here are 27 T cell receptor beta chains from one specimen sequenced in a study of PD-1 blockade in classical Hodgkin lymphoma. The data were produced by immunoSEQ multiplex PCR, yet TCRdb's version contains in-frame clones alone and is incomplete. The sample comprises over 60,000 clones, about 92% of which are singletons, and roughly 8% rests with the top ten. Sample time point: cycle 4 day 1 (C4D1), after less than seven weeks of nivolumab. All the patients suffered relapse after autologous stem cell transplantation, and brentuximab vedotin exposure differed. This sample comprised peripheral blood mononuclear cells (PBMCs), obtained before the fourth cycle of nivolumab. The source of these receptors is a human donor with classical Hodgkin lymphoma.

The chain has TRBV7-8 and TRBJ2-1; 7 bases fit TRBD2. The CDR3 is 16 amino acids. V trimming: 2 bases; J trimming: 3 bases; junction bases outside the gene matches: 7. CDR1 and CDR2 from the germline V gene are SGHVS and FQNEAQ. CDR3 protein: CASSLLASGYYNEQFF. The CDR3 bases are TGTGCCAGCAGCTTATTAGCTAGCGGCTACTACAATGAGCAGTTCTTC.

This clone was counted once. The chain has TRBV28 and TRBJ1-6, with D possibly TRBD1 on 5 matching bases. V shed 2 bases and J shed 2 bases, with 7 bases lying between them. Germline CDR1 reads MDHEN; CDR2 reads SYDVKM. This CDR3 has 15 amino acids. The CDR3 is CASSLQGTYNSPLHF. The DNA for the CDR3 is TGTGCCAGCAGTTTACAGGGAACCTATAATTCACCCCTCCACTTT.

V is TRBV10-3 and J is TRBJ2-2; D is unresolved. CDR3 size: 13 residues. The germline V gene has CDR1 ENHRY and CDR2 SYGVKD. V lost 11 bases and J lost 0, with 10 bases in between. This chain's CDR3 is CASYTANTGELFF. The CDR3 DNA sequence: TGTGCCTCATATACAGCGAACACCGGGGAGCTGTTTTTT.

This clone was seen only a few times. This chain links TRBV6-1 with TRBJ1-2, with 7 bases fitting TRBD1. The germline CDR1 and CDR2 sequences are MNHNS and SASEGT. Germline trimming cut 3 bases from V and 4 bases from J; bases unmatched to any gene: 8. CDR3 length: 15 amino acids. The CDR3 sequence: CASSDRQGDAYGYTF. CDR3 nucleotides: TGTGCCAGCAGTGATCGGCAGGGGGACGCCTATGGCTACACCTTC.

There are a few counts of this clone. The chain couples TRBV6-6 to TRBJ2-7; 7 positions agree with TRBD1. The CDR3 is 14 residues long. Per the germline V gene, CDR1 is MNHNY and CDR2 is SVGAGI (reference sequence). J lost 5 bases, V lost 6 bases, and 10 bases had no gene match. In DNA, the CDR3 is TGTGCCAGCAGGGCTACAGGGGTGGTCCACGAGCAGTACTTC. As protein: CASRATGVVHEQYF.

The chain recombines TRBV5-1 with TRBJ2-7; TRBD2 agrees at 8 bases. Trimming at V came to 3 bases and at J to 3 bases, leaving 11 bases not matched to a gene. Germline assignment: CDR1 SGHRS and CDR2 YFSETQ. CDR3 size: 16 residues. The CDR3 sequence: CASSSQPGTRNYEQYF. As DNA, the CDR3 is TGCGCCAGCAGCTCGCAACCCGGGACTAGAAACTACGAGCAGTACTTC.

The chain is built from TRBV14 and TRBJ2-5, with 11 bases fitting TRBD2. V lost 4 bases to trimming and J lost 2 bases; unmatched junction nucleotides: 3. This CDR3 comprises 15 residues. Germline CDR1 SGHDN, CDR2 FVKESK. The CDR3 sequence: CASSRRLAGQETQYF. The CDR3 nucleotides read TGTGCCAGCAGCCGTAGACTAGCGGGGCAAGAGACCCAGTACTTC. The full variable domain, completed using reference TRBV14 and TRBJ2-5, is EAGVTQFPSHSVIEKGQTVTLRCDPISGHDNLYWYRRVMGKEIKFLLHFVKESKQDESGMPNNRFLAERTGGTYSTLKVQPAELEDSGVYFCASSRRLAGQETQYFGPGTRLLVL.

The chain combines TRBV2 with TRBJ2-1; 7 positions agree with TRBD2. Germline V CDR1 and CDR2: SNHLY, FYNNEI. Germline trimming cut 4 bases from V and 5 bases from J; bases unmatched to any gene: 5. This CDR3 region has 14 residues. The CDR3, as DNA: TGTGCCAGCAGTGCCGGGACTACTCACAATGAGCAGTTCTTC. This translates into CASSAGTTHNEQFF.

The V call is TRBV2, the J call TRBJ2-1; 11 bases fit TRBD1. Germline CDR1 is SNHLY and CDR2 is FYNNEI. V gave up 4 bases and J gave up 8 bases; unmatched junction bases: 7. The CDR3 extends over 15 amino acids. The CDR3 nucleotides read TGTGCCAGCAGTGGCGGCGGACAGGGGGCCCATGAGCAGTTCTTC. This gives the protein CASSGGGQGAHEQFF. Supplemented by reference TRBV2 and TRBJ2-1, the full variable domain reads EPEVTQTPSHQVTQMGQEVILRCVPISNHLYFYWYRQILGQKVEFLVSFYNNEISEKSEIFDDQFSVERPDGSNFTLKIRSTKLEDSAMYFCASSGGGQGAHEQFFGPGTRLTVL.

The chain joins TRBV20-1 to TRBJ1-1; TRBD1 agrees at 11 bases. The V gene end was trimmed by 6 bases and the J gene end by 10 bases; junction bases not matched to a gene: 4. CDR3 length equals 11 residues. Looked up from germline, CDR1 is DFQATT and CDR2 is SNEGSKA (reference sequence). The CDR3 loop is CSAIGTGGAFF. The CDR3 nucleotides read TGCAGTGCCATAGGGACAGGGGGAGCTTTCTTT.

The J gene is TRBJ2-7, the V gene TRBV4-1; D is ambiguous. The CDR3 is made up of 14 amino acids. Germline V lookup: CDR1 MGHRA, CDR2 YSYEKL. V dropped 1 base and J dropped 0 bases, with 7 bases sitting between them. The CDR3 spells CASSQAESSYEQYF. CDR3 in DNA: TGCGCCAGCAGCCAAGCGGAGAGCTCCTACGAGCAGTACTTC.

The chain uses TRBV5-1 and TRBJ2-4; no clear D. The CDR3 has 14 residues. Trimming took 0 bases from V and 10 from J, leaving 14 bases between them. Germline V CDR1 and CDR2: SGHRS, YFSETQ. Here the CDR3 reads CASSLAPEPLIQYF. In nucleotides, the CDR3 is TGCGCCAGCAGCTTGGCACCGGAACCTTTAATTCAGTACTTC.

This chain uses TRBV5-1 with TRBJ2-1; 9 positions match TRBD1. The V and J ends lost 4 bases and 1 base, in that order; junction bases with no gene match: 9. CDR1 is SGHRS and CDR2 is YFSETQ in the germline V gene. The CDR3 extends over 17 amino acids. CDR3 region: CASSLTGGGGSYNEQFF. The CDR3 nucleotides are TGCGCCAGCAGCCTCACAGGGGGCGGAGGATCCTACAATGAGCAGTTCTTC.

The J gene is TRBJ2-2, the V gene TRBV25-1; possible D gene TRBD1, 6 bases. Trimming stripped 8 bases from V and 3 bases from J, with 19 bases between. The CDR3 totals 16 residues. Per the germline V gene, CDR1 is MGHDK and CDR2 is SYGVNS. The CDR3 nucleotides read TGTGCCAGCCCCCAACTGGGGCAGGGGTACACCGGGGAGCTGTTTTTT. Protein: CASPQLGQGYTGELFF. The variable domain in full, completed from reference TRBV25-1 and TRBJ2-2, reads EADIYQTPRYLVIGTGKKITLECSQTMGHDKMYWYQQDPGMELHLIHYSYGVNSTEKGDLSSESTVSRIRTEHFPLTLESARPSHTSQYLCASPQLGQGYTGELFFGEGSRLTVL.

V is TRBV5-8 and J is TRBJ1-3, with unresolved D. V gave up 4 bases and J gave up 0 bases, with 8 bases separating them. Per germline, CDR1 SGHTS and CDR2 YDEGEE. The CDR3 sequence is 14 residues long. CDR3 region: CASSRSLSGNTIYF. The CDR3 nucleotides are TGTGCCAGCAGCCGATCGCTCTCTGGAAACACCATATATTTT.

DNA of the CDR3: TGTGCCAGCAGCCCGGGGGCGGGGGGCACAGATACGCAGTATTTT. This codes for CASSPGAGGTDTQYF. The rearrangement joins TRBV9 to TRBJ2-3; TRBD2 is a possible D gene (7 bases). The CDR3 covers 15 residues. Germline V gives CDR1 SGDLS, CDR2 YYNGEE. The V gene lost 4 bases and the J gene lost 1 base, with 13 bases spanning the gap.

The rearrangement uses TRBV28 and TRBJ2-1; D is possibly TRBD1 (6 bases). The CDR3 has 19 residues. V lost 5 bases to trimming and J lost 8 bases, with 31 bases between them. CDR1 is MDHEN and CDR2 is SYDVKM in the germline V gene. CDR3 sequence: CASSPLGALTISRRDEQFF. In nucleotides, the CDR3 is TGTGCCAGCAGTCCCTTGGGGGCACTCACTATTTCGAGGAGAGATGAGCAGTTCTTC.

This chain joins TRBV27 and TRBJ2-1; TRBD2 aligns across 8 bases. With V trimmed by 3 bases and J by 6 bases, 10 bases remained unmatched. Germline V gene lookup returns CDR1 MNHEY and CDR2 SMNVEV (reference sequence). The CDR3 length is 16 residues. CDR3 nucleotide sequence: TGTGCCAGCAGTTTTGGTTGGCTAGCGGGCCCCAATGAGCAGTTCTTC. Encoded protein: CASSFGWLAGPNEQFF.

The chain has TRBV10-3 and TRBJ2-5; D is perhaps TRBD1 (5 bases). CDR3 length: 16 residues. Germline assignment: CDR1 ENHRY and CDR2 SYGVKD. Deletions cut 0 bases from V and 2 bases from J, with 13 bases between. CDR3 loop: CAISESPITGQETQYF. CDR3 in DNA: TGTGCCATCAGTGAGTCGCCAATTACAGGACAAGAGACCCAGTACTTC.

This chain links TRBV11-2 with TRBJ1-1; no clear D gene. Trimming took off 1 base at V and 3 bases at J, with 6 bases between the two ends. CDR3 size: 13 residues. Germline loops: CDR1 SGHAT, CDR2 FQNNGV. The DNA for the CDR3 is TGTGCCAGCAGCTTAGGTCGGTACACTGAAGCTTTCTTT. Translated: CASSLGRYTEAFF.

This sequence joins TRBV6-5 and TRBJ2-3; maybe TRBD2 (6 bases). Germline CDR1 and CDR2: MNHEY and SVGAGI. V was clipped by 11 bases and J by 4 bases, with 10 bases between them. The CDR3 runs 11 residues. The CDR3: CAPRRADTQYF. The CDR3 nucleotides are TGTGCCCCCCGGAGGGCAGATACGCAGTATTTT.

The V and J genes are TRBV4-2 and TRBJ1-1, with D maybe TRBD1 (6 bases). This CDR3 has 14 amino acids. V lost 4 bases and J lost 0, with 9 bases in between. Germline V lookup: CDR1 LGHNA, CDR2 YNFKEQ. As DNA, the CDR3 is TGTGCCAGCAGCCCGGACAGATTGAACACTGAAGCTTTCTTT. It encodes CASSPDRLNTEAFF.

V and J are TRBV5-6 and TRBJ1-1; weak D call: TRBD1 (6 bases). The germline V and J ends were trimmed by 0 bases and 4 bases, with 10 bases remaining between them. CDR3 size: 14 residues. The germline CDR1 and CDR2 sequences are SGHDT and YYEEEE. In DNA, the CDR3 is TGTGCCAGCAGCTTGGCACAGGGTTTCACTGAAGCTTTCTTT. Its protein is CASSLAQGFTEAFF.

CDR3 in amino acids: CASSSTGELFF. The CDR3 bases are TGTGCCAGCAGCTCAACCGGGGAGCTGTTTTTT. The V gene is TRBV7-8, the J gene TRBJ2-2; D gene ambiguous. Germline CDR1 reads SGHVS; CDR2 reads FQNEAQ. Trimming left V 4 bases short and J 5 bases short, with 2 bases between. This CDR3 is built from 11 residues.

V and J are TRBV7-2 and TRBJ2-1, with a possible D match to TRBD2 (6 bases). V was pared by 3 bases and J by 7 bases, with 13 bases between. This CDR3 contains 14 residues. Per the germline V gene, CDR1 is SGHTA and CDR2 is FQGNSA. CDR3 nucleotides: TGTGCCAGCAGCTTTGTCGATCGGGGGAATGAGCAGTTCTTC. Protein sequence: CASSFVDRGNEQFF.

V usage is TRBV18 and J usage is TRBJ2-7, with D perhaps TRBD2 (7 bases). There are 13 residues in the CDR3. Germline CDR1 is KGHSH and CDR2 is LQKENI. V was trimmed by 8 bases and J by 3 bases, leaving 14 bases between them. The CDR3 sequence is CASRGGASYEQYF. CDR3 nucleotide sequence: TGTGCCAGCCGAGGGGGGGCCAGCTACGAGCAGTACTTC. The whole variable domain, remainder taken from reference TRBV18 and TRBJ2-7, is NAGVMQNPRHLVRRRGQEARLRCSPMKGHSHVYWYRQLPEEGLKFMVYLQKENIIDESGMPKERFSAEFPKEGPSILRIQQVVRGDSAAYFCASRGGASYEQYFGPGTRLTVT.

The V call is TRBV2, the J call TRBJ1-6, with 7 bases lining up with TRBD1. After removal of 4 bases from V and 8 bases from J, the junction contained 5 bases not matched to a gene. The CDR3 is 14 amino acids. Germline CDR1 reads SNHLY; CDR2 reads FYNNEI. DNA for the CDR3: TGTGCCAGCAGTGCAACAGGGGCGGATTCACCCCTCCACTTT. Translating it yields CASSATGADSPLHF.